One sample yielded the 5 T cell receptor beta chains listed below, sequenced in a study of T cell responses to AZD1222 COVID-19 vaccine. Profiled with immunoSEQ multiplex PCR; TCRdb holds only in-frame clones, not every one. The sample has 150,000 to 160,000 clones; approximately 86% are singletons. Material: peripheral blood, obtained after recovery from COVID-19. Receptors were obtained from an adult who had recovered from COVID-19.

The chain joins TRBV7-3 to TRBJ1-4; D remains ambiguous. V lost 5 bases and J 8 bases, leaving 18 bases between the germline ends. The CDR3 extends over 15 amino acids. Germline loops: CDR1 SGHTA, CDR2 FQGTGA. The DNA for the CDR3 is TGTGCCAGCAGCCCAGGCGGTGGGCTGAGGGAAAAACTGTTTTTT. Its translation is CASSPGGGLREKLFF.

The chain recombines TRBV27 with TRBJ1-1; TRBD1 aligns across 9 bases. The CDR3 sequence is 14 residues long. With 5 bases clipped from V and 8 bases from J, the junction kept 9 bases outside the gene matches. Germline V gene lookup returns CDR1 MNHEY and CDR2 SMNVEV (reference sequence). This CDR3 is CASSTYRGLAEAFF. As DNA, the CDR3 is TGTGCCAGCAGTACGTACAGGGGGCTGGCCGAAGCTTTCTTT.

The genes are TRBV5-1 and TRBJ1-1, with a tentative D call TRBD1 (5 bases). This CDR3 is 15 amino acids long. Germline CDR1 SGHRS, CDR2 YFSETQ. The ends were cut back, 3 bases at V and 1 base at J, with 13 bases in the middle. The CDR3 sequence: CASSSQGVGNTEAFF. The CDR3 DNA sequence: TGCGCCAGCAGCTCCCAAGGGGTCGGGAACACTGAAGCTTTCTTT.

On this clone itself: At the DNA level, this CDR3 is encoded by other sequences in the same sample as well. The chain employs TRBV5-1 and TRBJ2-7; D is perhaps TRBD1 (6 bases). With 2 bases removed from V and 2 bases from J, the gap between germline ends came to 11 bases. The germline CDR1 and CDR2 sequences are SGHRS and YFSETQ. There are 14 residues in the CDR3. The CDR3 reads CASSLGKGAYEQYF. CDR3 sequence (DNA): TGCGCCAGCAGCTTAGGGAAGGGGGCCTACGAGCAGTACTTC.

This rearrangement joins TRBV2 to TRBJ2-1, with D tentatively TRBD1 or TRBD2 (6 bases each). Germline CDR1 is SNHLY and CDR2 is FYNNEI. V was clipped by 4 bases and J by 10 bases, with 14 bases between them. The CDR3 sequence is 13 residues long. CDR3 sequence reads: CASSVGGAWEQFF. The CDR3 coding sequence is TGTGCCAGCAGTGTGGGGGGCGCGTGGGAGCAGTTCTTC.